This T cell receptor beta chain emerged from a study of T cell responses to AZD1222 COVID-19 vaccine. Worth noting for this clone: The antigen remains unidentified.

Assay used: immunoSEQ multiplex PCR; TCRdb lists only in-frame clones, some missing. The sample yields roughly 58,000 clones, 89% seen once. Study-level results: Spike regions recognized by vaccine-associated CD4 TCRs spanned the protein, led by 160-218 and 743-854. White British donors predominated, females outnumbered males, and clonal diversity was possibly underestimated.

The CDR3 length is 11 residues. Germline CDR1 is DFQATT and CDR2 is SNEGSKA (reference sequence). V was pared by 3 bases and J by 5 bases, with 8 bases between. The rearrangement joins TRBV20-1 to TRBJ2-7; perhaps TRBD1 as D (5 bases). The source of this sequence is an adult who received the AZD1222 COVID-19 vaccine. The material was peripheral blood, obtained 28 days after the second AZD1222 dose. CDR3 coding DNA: TGCAGTGCTAGTTCAGGGCACGAGCAGTACTTC. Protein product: CSASSGHEQYF.